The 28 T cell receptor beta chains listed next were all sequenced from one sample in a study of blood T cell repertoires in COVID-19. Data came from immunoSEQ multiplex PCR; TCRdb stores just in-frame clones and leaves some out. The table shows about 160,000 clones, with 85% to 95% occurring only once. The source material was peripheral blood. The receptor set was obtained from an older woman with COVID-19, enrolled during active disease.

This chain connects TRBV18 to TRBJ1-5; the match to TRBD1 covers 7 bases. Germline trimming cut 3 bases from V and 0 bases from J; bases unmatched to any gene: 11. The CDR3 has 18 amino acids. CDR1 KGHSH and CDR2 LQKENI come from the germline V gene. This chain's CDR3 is CASSPVTGNPYSNQPQHF. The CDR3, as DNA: TGTGCCAGCTCACCTGTGACAGGGAACCCATATAGCAATCAGCCCCAGCATTTT.

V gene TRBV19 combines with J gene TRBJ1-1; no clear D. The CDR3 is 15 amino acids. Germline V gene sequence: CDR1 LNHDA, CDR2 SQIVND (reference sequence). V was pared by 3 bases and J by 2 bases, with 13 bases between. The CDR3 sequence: CASSILPSGNTEAFF. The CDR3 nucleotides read TGTGCCAGTAGTATTTTGCCTTCGGGAAACACTGAAGCTTTCTTT.

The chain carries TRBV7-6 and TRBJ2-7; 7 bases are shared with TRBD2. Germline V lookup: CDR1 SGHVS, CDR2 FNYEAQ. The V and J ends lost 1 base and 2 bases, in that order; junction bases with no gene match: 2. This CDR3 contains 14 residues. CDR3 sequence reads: CASSLEGGAYEQYF. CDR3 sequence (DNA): TGTGCCAGCAGCTTAGAGGGAGGGGCCTACGAGCAGTACTTC.

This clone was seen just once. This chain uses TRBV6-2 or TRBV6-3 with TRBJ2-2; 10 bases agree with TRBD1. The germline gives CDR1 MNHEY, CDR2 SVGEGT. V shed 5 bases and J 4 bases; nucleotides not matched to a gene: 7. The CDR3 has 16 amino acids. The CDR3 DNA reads TGTGCCAGCAGTAAATTGGGACAGGGGAGCACCGGGGAGCTGTTTTTT. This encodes CASSKLGQGSTGELFF.

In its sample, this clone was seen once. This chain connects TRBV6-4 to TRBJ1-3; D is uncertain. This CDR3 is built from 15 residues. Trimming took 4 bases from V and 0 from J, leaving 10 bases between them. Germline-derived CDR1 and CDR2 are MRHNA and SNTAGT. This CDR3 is CASSVEAFSGNTIYF. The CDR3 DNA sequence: TGTGCCAGCAGTGTTGAGGCCTTCTCTGGAAACACCATATATTTT.

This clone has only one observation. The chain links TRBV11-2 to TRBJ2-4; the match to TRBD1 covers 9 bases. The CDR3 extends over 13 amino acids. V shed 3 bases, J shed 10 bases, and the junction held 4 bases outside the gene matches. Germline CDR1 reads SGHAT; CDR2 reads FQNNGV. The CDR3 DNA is TGTGCCAGCAGCTTGGGGACAGGGACGATTCAGTACTTC. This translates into CASSLGTGTIQYF.

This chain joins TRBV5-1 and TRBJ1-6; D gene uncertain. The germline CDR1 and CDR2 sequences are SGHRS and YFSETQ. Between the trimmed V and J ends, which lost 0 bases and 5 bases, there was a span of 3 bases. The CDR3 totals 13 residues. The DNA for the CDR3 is TGCGCCAGCAGCTTGGCAGATAATTCACCCCTCCACTTT. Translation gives CASSLADNSPLHF.

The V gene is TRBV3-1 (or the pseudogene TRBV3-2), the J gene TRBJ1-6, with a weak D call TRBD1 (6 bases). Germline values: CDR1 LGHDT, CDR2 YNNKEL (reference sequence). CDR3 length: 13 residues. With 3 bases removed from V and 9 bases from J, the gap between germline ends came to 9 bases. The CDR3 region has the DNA TGTGCCAGCAGCCAGGGGGCAGCTTCACCCCTCCACTTT. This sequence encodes CASSQGAASPLHF.

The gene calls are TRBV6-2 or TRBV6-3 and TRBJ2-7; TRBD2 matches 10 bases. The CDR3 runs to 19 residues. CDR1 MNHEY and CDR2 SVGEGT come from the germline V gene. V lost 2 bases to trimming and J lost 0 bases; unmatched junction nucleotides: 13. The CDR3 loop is CASSYTSSGTSAFSYEQYF. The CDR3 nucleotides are TGTGCCAGCAGTTACACCTCTTCCGGGACTAGCGCATTCTCCTACGAGCAGTACTTC.

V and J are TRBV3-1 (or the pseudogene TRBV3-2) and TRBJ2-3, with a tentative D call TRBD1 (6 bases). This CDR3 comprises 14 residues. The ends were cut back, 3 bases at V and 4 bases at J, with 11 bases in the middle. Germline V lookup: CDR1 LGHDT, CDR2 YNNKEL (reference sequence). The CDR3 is CASSHRQGPDTQYF. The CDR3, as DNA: TGTGCCAGCAGCCATCGTCAGGGGCCAGATACGCAGTATTTT.

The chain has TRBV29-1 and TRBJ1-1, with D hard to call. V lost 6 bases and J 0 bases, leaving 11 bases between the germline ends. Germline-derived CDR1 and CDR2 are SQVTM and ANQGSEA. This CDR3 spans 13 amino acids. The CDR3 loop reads CSVSRSMNTEAFF. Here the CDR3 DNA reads TGCAGCGTCTCTAGGTCTATGAACACTGAAGCTTTCTTT.

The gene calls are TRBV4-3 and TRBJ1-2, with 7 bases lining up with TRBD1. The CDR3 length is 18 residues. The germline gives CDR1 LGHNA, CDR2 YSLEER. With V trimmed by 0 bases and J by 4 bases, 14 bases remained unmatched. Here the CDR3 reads CASSQDLGTEVFFYGYTF. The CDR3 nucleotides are TGCGCCAGCAGCCAAGATCTTGGGACAGAAGTCTTCTTCTATGGCTACACCTTC.

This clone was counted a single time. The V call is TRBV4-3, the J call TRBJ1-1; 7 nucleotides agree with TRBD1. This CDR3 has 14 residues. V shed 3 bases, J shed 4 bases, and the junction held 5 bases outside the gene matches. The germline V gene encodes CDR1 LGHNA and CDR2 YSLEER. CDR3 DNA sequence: TGCGCCAGCAGCCACGACAGGGCTTCCACTGAAGCTTTCTTT. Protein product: CASSHDRASTEAFF.

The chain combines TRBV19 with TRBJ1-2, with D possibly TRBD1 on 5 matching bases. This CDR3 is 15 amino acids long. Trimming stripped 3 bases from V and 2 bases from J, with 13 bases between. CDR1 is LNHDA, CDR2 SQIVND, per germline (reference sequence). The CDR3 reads CASSIGQGSNYGYTF. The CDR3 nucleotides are TGTGCCAGTAGTATTGGGCAGGGATCCAACTATGGCTACACCTTC.

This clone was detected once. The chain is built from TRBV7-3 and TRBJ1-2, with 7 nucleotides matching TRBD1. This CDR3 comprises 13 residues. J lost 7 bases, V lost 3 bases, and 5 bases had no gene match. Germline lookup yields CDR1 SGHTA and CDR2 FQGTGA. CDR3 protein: CASSFTGDAGYTF. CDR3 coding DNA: TGTGCCAGCAGCTTTACAGGGGACGCTGGCTACACCTTC. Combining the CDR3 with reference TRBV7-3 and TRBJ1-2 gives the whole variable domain GAGVSQTPSNKVTEKGKYVELRCDPISGHTALYWYRQSLGQGPEFLIYFQGTGAADDSGLPNDRFFAVRPEGSVSTLKIQRTERGDSAVYLCASSFTGDAGYTFGSGTRLTVV.

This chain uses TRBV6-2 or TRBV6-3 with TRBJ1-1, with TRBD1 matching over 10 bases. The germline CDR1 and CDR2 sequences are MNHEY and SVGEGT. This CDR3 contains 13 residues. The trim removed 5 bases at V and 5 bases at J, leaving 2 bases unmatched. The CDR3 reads CASSDRGQTEAFF. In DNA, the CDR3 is TGTGCCAGCAGTGACAGGGGGCAAACTGAAGCTTTCTTT.

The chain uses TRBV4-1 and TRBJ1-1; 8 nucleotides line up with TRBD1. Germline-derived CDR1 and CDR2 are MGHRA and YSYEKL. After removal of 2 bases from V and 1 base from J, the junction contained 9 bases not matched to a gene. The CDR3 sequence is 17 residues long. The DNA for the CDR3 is TGCGCCAGCAGCCAAAAGGGGAGACAGGGGCCGAACACTGAAGCTTTCTTT. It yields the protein CASSQKGRQGPNTEAFF.

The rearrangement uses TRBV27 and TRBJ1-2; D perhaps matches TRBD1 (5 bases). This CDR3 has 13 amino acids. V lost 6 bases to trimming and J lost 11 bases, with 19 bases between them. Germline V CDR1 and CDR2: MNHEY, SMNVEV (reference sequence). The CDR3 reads CASSPSRVLGYTF. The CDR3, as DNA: TGTGCCAGCAGCCCCAGCAGGGTGCTTGGATACACCTTC.

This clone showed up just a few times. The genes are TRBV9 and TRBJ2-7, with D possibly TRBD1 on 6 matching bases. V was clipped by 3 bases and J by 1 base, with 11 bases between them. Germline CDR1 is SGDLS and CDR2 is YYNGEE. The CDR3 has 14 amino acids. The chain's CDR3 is CASSAGAASYEQYF. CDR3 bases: TGTGCCAGCAGCGCAGGGGCTGCTTCCTACGAGCAGTACTTC.

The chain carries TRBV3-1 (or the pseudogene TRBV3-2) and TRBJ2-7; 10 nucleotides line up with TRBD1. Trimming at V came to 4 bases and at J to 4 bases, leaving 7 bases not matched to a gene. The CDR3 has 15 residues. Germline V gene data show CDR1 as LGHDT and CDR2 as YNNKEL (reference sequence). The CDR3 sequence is CASSRGQGVGYEQYF. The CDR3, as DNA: TGTGCCAGCAGCCGCGGACAGGGGGTTGGATACGAGCAGTACTTC.

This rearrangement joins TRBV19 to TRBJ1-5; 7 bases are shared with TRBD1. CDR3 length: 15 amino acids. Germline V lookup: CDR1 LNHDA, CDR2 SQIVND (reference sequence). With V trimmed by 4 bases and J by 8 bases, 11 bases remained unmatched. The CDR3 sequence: CASSTGGGKGEPQHF. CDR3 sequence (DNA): TGTGCCAGTAGTACAGGAGGGGGCAAGGGAGAGCCCCAGCATTTT.

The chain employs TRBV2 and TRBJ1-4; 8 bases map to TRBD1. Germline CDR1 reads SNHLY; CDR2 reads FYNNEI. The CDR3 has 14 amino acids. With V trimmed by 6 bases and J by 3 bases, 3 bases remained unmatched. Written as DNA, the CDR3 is TGTGCCAGCAGAGAGACAGGGGCTAATGAAAAACTGTTTTTT. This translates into CASRETGANEKLFF.

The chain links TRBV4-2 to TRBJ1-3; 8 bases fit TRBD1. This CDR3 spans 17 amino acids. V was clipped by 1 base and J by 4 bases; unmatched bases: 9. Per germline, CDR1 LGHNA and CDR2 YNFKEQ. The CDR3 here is CASSQATMTGEGNTIYF. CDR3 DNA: TGTGCCAGCAGCCAAGCCACCATGACAGGGGAGGGAAACACCATATATTTT.

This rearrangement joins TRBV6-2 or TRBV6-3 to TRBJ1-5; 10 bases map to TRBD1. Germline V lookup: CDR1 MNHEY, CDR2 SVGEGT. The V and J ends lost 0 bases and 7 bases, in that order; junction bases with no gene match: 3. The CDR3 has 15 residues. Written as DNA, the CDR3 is TGTGCCAGCAGTTACTCGAGGACAGGGGGGCAGCCCCAGCATTTT. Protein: CASSYSRTGGQPQHF.

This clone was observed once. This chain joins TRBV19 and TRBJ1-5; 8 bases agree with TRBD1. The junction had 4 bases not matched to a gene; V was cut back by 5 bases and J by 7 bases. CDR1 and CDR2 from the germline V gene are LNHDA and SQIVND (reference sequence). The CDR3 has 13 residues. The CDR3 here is CASSGQGGQPQHF. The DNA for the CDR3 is TGTGCCAGTAGTGGACAGGGCGGGCAGCCCCAGCATTTT.

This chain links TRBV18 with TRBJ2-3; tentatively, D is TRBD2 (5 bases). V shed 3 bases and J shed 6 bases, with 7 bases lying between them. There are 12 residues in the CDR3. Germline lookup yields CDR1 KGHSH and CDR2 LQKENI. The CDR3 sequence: CASSPTGDTQYF. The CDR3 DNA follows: TGTGCCAGCTCACCCACGGGGGATACGCAGTATTTT. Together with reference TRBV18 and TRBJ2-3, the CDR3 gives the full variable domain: NAGVMQNPRHLVRRRGQEARLRCSPMKGHSHVYWYRQLPEEGLKFMVYLQKENIIDESGMPKERFSAEFPKEGPSILRIQQVVRGDSAAYFCASSPTGDTQYFGPGTRLTVL.

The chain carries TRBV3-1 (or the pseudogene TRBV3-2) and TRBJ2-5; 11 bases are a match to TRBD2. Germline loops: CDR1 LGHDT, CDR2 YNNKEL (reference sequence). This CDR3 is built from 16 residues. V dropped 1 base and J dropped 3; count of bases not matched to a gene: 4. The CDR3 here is CASSQAGSGGEETQYF. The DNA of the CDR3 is TGTGCCAGCAGCCAAGCGGGTAGCGGGGGGGAAGAGACCCAGTACTTC.

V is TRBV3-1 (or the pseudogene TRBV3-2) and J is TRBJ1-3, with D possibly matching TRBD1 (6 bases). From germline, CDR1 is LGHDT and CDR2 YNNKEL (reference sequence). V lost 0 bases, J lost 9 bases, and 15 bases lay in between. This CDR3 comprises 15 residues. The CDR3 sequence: CASSQDGPGVGTIYF. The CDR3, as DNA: TGTGCCAGCAGCCAAGATGGGCCAGGGGTCGGCACCATATATTTT.